The rows below give T cell receptor beta chains drawn from one sample of a study of early T cells in non-severe SARS-CoV-2 infection. TCRdb reprocessed the 5' RACE reads with MiXCR, giving one entry per CDR3 protein. The table includes 52,000 or so distinct CDR3 sequences, 6.5% to 7.5% detected once. This material consisted of whole blood, taken at baseline. The receptors were gathered from an adult who was a healthcare worker with PCR-confirmed SARS-CoV-2 infection or an uninfected control (not recorded which). The conserved cysteine and the conserved F or W are not part of the CDR3 here. D genes are given only for firm matches.

15,TRBV7-2,NA,ASSVGVRGRYTGELF
11,TRBV20-1,NA,SATPGRLYEQY
18,TRBV4-2,TRBD1,ASSSRGPAGGAVGTDTQY
9,TRBV28,NA,ASSLEGTQY
10,TRBV14,NA,ASSQESRKLF
10,TRBV6-2/TRBV6-3,NA,ASSYSNYGYT
14,TRBV6-6,NA,ASSGTGRLATDTQY
13,TRBV4-2,TRBD1,ASSQVDRALYGYT
10,TRBV6-6,NA,ASSPRAVEQY
13,TRBV28,NA,ASSSPRGFSYEQY
13,TRBV7-3,NA,ASSLRGPSYNEQF
13,TRBV15,TRBD1,ATSGTGMGNQPQH
12,TRBV18,TRBD1,ASSEGTGIIPLH
13,TRBV5-1,NA,ASSTTGLRSYEQY
12,TRBV12-3/TRBV12-4,NA,ASSRSAGSNEQY
13,TRBV12-3/TRBV12-4,TRBD2,ASSLGLGGTDTQY
12,TRBV7-2,NA,ASSPRDSLYRQF
13,TRBV4-1,NA,ASSQGGLPPDEQY
11,TRBV28,TRBD1,ASARDSRELAF
10,TRBV6-2/TRBV6-3,TRBD1,ASSPTGVEQY
12,TRBV7-2,NA,ASSFGLNTGELF